The subject of this entry is one T cell receptor beta chain. Random hexamers primed reverse transcription of about 0.5 to 1 ug RNA. TCRdb re-analysed the immunoSEQ multiplex PCR reads in MiXCR, keeping a single row per CDR3 protein. The data hold roughly 190,000 distinct CDR3 sequences, with approximately 94% observed a single time. The data are from a study of CD8 T cells in Susac syndrome. The V end lost 7 bases, the J end lost 6 bases, and 12 bases lay between the germline ends. The length of the CDR3 is 11 residues. CDR1 is SQVTM and CDR2 is ANQGSEA in the germline V gene. The V gene is TRBV29-1, the J gene TRBJ1-2; perhaps TRBD1 as D (6 bases). The sequenced sample consisted of CD4+ T cells from PBMCs. The source is a human donor in good health. The CDR3 region is CSGITGNGYTF. CDR3 in DNA: TGCAGCGGGATTACAGGGAATGGCTACACCTTC.